This note documents a single T cell receptor beta chain sequence. CDR3 length equals 16 residues. Germline V gives CDR1 SGHRS, CDR2 YFSETQ. With 3 bases clipped from V and 2 bases from J, the junction kept 9 bases outside the gene matches. Profiled with immunoSEQ multiplex PCR; TCRdb holds only in-frame clones, not every one. There are 20,000 or so clones in the sample; roughly 89% occur only once, and 4.5% to 5.5% lies in the top ten. This sample is part of a study of T cell changes during pregnancy in multiple sclerosis. The sequences come from CD8+ T cells from peripheral blood mononuclear cells, collected in the second trimester of pregnancy. The chain links TRBV5-1 to TRBJ2-7; 9 bases agree with TRBD1. The clonotype originates from a female donor in good health, enrolled as a control in a pregnancy study. The CDR3 DNA reads TGCGCCAGCAGCTACGGGTGGGGACAGGGAACCTACGAGCAGTACTTC. This translates into CASSYGWGQGTYEQYF.